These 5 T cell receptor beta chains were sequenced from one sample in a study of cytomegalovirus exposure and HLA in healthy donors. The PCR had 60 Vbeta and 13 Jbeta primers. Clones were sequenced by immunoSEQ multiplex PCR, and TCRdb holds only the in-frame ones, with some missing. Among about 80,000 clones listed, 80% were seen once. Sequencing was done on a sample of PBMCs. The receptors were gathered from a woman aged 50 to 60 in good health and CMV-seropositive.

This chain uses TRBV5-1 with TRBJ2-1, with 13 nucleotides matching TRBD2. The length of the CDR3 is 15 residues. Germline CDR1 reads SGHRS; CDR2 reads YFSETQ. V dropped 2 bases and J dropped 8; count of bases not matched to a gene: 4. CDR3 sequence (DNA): TGCGCCAGCAGCTTCGGACTAGCGGGAGTAGATGAGCAGTTCTTC. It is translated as CASSFGLAGVDEQFF.

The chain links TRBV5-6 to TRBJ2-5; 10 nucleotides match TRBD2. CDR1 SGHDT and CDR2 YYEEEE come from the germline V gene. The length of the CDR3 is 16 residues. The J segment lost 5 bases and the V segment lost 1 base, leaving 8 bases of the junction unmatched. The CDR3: CASSLFGTSVLETQYF. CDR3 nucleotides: TGTGCCAGCAGCTTGTTCGGGACTAGCGTTTTGGAGACCCAGTACTTC.

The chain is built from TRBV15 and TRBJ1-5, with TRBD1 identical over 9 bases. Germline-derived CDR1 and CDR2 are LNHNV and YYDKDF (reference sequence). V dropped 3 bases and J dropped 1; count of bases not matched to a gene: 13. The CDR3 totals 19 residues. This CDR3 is CATSSPGQGNWGSNQPQHF. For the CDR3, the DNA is TGTGCCACCAGCAGCCCGGGACAGGGAAATTGGGGGAGCAATCAGCCCCAGCATTTT. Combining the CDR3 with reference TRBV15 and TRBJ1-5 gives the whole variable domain DAMVIQNPRYQVTQFGKPVTLSCSQTLNHNVMYWYQQKSSQAPKLLFHYYDKDFNNEADTPDNFQSRRPNTSFCFLDIRSPGLGDTAMYLCATSSPGQGNWGSNQPQHFGDGTRLSIL.

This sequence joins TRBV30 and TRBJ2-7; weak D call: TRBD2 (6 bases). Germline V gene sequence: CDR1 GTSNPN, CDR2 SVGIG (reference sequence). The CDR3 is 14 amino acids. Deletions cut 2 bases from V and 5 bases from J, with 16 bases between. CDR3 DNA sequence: TGTGCCTGGAGTTTTGGGGGGTCGATGCACGAGCAGTACTTC. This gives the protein CAWSFGGSMHEQYF.

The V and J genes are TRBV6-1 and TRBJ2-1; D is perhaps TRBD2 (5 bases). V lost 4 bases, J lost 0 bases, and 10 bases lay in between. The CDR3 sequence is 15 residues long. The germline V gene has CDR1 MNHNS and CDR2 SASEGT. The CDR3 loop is CASSARSGSYNEQFF. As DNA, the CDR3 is TGTGCCAGCAGTGCTCGGAGCGGCTCCTACAATGAGCAGTTCTTC.